One and the same sample provided the 15 T cell receptor beta chains below, sequenced in a study of T cell repertoires in cytomegalovirus infection. TCRdb ran MiXCR on the reads and lists one entry per CDR3 protein. This table holds fewer than 550,000 distinct CDR3 sequences, about 17% found once. Sequencing was done on a sample of CD8+ T cells from PBMCs. Receptor source: a human donor in good health (CMV status not recorded). Some clones in this sample may be carry-over from other donors' samples.

This chain joins TRBV4-1 and TRBJ1-1; 8 bases fit TRBD1. Germline V gives CDR1 MGHRA, CDR2 YSYEKL. The CDR3 spans 15 residues. The junction had 6 bases not matched to a gene; V was cut back by 3 bases and J by 3 bases. The CDR3 region has the DNA TGCGCCAGCAGCCAGGTCCAGGGGGCATACACTGAAGCTTTCTTT. Amino acid sequence: CASSQVQGAYTEAFF.

V is TRBV7-6 and J is TRBJ1-1; TRBD1 is a possible D gene (6 bases). V shed 1 base and J shed 7 bases, with 16 bases lying between them. Germline loops: CDR1 SGHVS, CDR2 FNYEAQ. The CDR3 is made up of 15 amino acids. The CDR3 reads CASSLVPARGSEAFF. CDR3 DNA sequence: TGTGCCAGCAGCTTAGTGCCCGCAAGGGGGAGTGAAGCTTTCTTT.

In its sample, this clonotype was seen many times. V gene TRBV28 combines with J gene TRBJ1-5, with 8 nucleotides matching TRBD1. The trim removed 2 bases at V and 7 bases at J, leaving 7 bases unmatched. In germline, CDR1 is MDHEN, CDR2 SYDVKM. The CDR3 is 15 residues long. CDR3 residues: CASSLVRQGRQPQHF. The CDR3 coding sequence is TGTGCCAGCAGTTTAGTCCGACAGGGGAGGCAGCCCCAGCATTTT.

At least ten counts were recorded for this clonotype. This sequence joins TRBV7-9 and TRBJ1-1; 8 bases are a match to TRBD1. The germline V gene encodes CDR1 SEHNR and CDR2 FQNEAQ (reference sequence). This CDR3 has 14 amino acids. Losses at the gene ends were 5 bases for V and 1 base for J; bases not matched to a gene: 3. CDR3 region: CASSGGQENTEAFF. The CDR3 DNA follows: TGTGCCAGCAGCGGGGGACAGGAGAACACTGAAGCTTTCTTT. Together with reference TRBV7-9 and TRBJ1-1, the CDR3 gives the full variable domain: DTGVSQNPRHKITKRGQNVTFRCDPISEHNRLYWYRQTLGQGPEFLTYFQNEAQLEKSRLLSDRFSAERPKGSFSTLEIQRTEQGDSAMYLCASSGGQENTEAFFGQGTRLTVV.

This clonotype has only a few counts. The rearrangement joins TRBV28 to TRBJ2-7; weak D call: TRBD2 (6 bases). This CDR3 is built from 15 residues. Trimming took 5 bases from V and 6 from J, leaving 20 bases between them. The germline CDR1 and CDR2 sequences are MDHEN and SYDVKM. The CDR3 DNA sequence: TGTGCCAGCAGTCCGGAGCGGGTTTTAAGTCGCGAGCAGTACTTC. This translates into CASSPERVLSREQYF.

For this clonotype: The conserved phenylalanine or tryptophan normally closing the CDR3 is absent here, so this likely arose from a read error. The limits of the CDR3 on the DNA are not certain, so only TCRdb's listed CDR3 is given. The V gene is TRBV4-1, the J gene TRBJ1-2; the table gives TRBD1 as D, unverified against the DNA. Germline values: CDR1 MGHRA, CDR2 YSYEKL. Termini included, the CDR3 measures 16 amino acids. CDR3 region: CASSPRSRRDDYGYTL.

This clonotype was picked up many times. The chain couples TRBV7-9 to TRBJ2-7, with 7 bases lining up with TRBD1. There are 14 residues in the CDR3. Unmatched junction bases numbered 4, after V lost 3 bases and J lost 2 bases. Germline CDR1 and CDR2: SEHNR and FQNEAQ (reference sequence). The CDR3: CASSLRQGTYEQYF. CDR3 coding DNA: TGTGCCAGCAGCTTGCGACAGGGTACCTACGAGCAGTACTTC. Based on the CDR3 plus reference TRBV7-9 and TRBJ2-7, the full variable domain is DTGVSQNPRHKITKRGQNVTFRCDPISEHNRLYWYRQTLGQGPEFLTYFQNEAQLEKSRLLSDRFSAERPKGSFSTLEIQRTEQGDSAMYLCASSLRQGTYEQYFGPGTRLTVT.

This clonotype was detected only a few times. The chain carries TRBV4-1 and TRBJ2-3, with a tentative D call TRBD2 (5 bases). Germline V gene lookup returns CDR1 MGHRA and CDR2 YSYEKL. This CDR3 is built from 14 residues. V lost 0 bases, J lost 5 bases, and 9 bases lay in between. The CDR3, as DNA: TGCGCCAGCAGCCAAGACTCTGGAGGAGATACGCAGTATTTT. Residues: CASSQDSGGDTQYF.

The V call is TRBV9, the J call TRBJ1-2, with 11 bases identical to TRBD1. Germline V gives CDR1 SGDLS, CDR2 YYNGEE. V shed 5 bases, J shed 3 bases, and the junction held 6 bases outside the gene matches. The CDR3 is made up of 15 amino acids. The DNA of the CDR3 is TGTGCCAGCAGTAGGACAGGGGGCTTTCACTATGGCTACACCTTC. Translated: CASSRTGGFHYGYTF.

On this clonotype itself: This may stem from a read error, because a much larger clone lies one nucleotide away. The chain employs TRBV27 and TRBJ2-7; D unresolved. The germline V and J ends were trimmed by 5 bases and 6 bases, with 17 bases remaining between them. Germline CDR1 reads MNHEY; CDR2 reads SMNVEV (reference sequence). The CDR3 is 14 residues long. The CDR3, as DNA: TGTGCCAGCAGTCCCAGGACGCCCGACCTCGAGCAGTACTTC. Residues: CASSPRTPDLEQYF.

This sequence joins TRBV28 and TRBJ2-5; a possible D gene is TRBD2 (6 bases). The V end was cut by 3 bases, the J end by 5 bases, with 10 bases between. Germline lookup yields CDR1 MDHEN and CDR2 SYDVKM. The CDR3 length is 13 residues. CDR3 sequence: CASSFLRGETQYF. Written as DNA, the CDR3 is TGTGCCAGCAGTTTTCTCCGGGGGGAGACCCAGTACTTC.

With respect to this clonotype: At one of its ends the junction is not consistent with the germline gene, which may arise from a read error. The genes are TRBV4-1 and TRBJ2-5; D remains unclear. CDR1 MGHRA and CDR2 YSYEKL come from the germline V gene. CDR3 size: 14 residues. CDR3 in amino acids: CACSTRTNQETQYF. The CDR3 coding sequence is TGCGCCTGCAGCACCCGGACGAACCAAGAGACCCAGTACTTC.

This clonotype was counted at least ten times. The chain is built from TRBV7-9 and TRBJ2-1; weak D call: TRBD2 (11 bases). Germline CDR1 SEHNR, CDR2 FQNEAQ (reference sequence). There are 20 residues in the CDR3. V was trimmed by 4 bases and J by 5 bases, leaving 30 bases between them. CDR3 nucleotides: TGTGCCAGCAGCTGGAGACAGGGGGCGACGGGGGGACTAGCGGACAATGAGCAGTTCTTC. Translated, it gives CASSWRQGATGGLADNEQFF.

The rearrangement uses TRBV5-5 and TRBJ1-5; maybe TRBD1 (5 bases). The CDR3 consists of 17 residues. Per germline, CDR1 SGHKS and CDR2 YYEKEE (reference sequence). The V end lost 4 bases, the J end lost 4 bases, and 21 bases lay between the germline ends. CDR3 nucleotide sequence: TGTGCCAGCAGCCCGACCCCCCGGACAACCGCTAATCAGCCCCAGCATTTT. Translating gives CASSPTPRTTANQPQHF. The full variable domain, in which reference TRBV5-5 and TRBJ1-5 provide the parts outside the CDR3, is DAGVTQSPTHLIKTRGQQVTLRCSPISGHKSVSWYQQVLGQGPQFIFQYYEKEERGRGNFPDRFSARQFPNYSSELNVNALLLGDSALYLCASSPTPRTTANQPQHFGDGTRLSIL.

The V and J genes are TRBV5-4 and TRBJ2-6; D remains unclear. Trimming removed 0 bases from V and 1 base from J, with 11 bases in between. Germline-derived CDR1 and CDR2 are SGHNT and YYREEE (reference sequence). This CDR3 region has 17 residues. The CDR3 loop is CASSLGRPTSGANVLTF. CDR3 DNA: TGTGCCAGCAGCTTGGGCAGACCTACTTCTGGGGCCAACGTCCTGACTTTC.